A selection of T cell receptor beta chains follows, all from one sample in a study of OX40 agonist ivuxolimab in advanced cancers. Repertoires were generated with immunoSEQ multiplex PCR, while TCRdb's copy carries only in-frame clones and drops some. The sample carries 71,000 or so clones, around 86% recorded once. The sequences come from CD4+ or CD8+ T cells sorted from blood, collected in a trial of the OX40 agonist ivuxolimab. The source of these receptors is an adult with an advanced solid tumor such as melanoma, head and neck, liver or kidney cancer. Both conserved end residues are part of each CDR3. The D gene is left open where the match is weak. Clone sizes are given selectively: once, few, many, or a class where the clone is expanded.

j_call | clone_size | d_call | v_call | cdr3_aa | cdr3_nt
TRBJ1-3 | NA | NA | TRBV28 | CASSPRGGSGNTIYF | TGTGCCAGCAGTCCACGTGGGGGGTCTGGAAACACCATATATTTT
TRBJ1-4 | NA | NA | TRBV28 | CASRVTGNEKLFF | TGTGCCAGCAGGGTGACAGGAAATGAAAAACTGTTTTTT
TRBJ2-7 | NA | NA | TRBV7-9 | CASSLEGLSEQYF | TGTGCCAGCAGCTTAGAGGGACTCTCCGAGCAGTACTTC
TRBJ2-7 | NA | NA | TRBV4-2 | CASSQEQQQYF | TGTGCCAGCAGCCAAGAACAGCAGCAGTACTTC
TRBJ1-2 | NA | NA | TRBV30 | CAWSDSSGGYTF | TGTGCCTGGAGTGATTCTTCCGGTGGCTACACCTTC
TRBJ2-5 | NA | NA | TRBV27 | CASSPRAKDYETQYF | TGTGCCAGCAGTCCTCGCGCCAAGGATTATGAGACCCAGTACTTC
TRBJ2-2 | NA | TRBD1 | TRBV5-4 | CASSHLQGAGTGELFF | TGTGCCAGCAGCCATCTACAGGGGGCAGGCACCGGGGAGCTGTTTTTT
TRBJ2-1 | once | NA | TRBV2 | CASNGQGSYNEQFF | TGTGCCAGCAATGGGCAGGGCTCCTACAATGAGCAGTTCTTC
TRBJ2-1 | NA | TRBD2 | TRBV9 | CASSVGTSGRTYNEQFF | TGTGCCAGCAGCGTAGGGACTAGCGGGAGGACCTACAATGAGCAGTTCTTC
TRBJ1-2 | NA | TRBD1 | TRBV5-1 | CASSFAGQGAVYGYTF | TGCGCCAGCAGCTTCGCCGGTCAGGGGGCAGTCTATGGCTACACCTTC
TRBJ2-7 | NA | NA | TRBV4-2 | CASSQFSQKAAEQYF | TGTGCCAGCAGCCAATTCAGCCAAAAAGCAGCCGAGCAGTACTTC
TRBJ2-5 | NA | TRBD2 | TRBV7-6 | CASSSPGGLAELTQYF | TGTGCCAGCAGCTCGCCGGGGGGACTAGCGGAATTGACCCAGTACTTC
TRBJ1-2 | NA | NA | TRBV6-6 | CASSGSDSNLYGYTF | TGTGCCAGCAGTGGATCGGACAGTAACCTCTATGGCTACACCTTC
TRBJ2-7 | NA | TRBD2 | TRBV5-4 | CASSPTGGRAYEQYF | TGTGCCAGCAGCCCCACCGGCGGGAGAGCCTACGAGCAGTACTTC
TRBJ2-1 | NA | TRBD1 | TRBV9 | CASSQTGGFYNEQFF | TGTGCCAGCAGCCAGACAGGGGGCTTCTACAATGAGCAGTTCTTC
TRBJ2-1 | NA | TRBD2 | TRBV11-2 | CASSLQAGASLAQFF | TGTGCCAGCAGCTTACAAGCGGGAGCCTCGTTAGCGCAGTTCTTC
TRBJ2-1 | NA | NA | TRBV12-5 | CASGTLINEQFF | TGTGCTAGTGGCACCCTTATCAATGAGCAGTTCTTC
TRBJ1-1 | NA | NA | TRBV19 | CASSDWSTAEAFF | TGTGCCAGTAGTGACTGGAGTACCGCTGAAGCTTTCTTT
TRBJ1-4 | NA | NA | TRBV28 | CASSPGQHNEKLFF | TGTGCCAGCAGCCCCGGACAGCATAATGAAAAACTGTTTTTT
TRBJ1-5 | few | NA | TRBV21-1 | CASSKCSVNRVGNQPQHF | TGTGCCAGCAGCAAATGCAGTGTAAATCGCGTGGGCAATCAGCCCCAGCATTTT
TRBJ1-2 | NA | NA | TRBV27 | CASSPYWRPSLNYGYTF | TGTGCCAGCAGTCCCTATTGGCGGCCTAGTTTGAACTATGGCTACACCTTC
TRBJ2-7 | NA | TRBD1 | TRBV5-4 | CASSSQGYSYEQYF | TGTGCCAGCAGTTCACAGGGGTACTCCTACGAGCAGTACTTC
TRBJ2-1 | NA | TRBD1 | TRBV5-1 | CASRIATGTGNNEQFF | TGCGCCAGCCGGATAGCTACCGGGACAGGCAACAATGAGCAGTTCTTC
TRBJ2-7 | NA | NA | TRBV7-2 | CASSLGRNYEQYF | TGTGCCAGCAGCTTAGGCAGGAACTACGAGCAGTACTTC
TRBJ2-6 | NA | NA | TRBV7-2 | CGTGTPSGANVLTF | TGTGGAACAGGGACCCCCTCTGGGGCCAACGTCCTGACTTTC
TRBJ2-7 | NA | TRBD2 | TRBV10-3 | CAISEGLAGDYEQYF | TGTGCCATCAGTGAAGGGCTAGCGGGAGACTACGAGCAGTACTTC
TRBJ2-3 | once | TRBD1 | TRBV6-4 | CASSGQAKDTQYF | TGTGCCAGCTCGGGACAGGCCAAAGATACGCAGTATTTT
TRBJ2-2 | NA | NA | TRBV7-8 | CAGSLARSRGTGELFF | TGTGCCGGCAGCTTAGCGCGAAGCAGGGGAACCGGGGAGCTGTTTTTT
TRBJ2-5 | NA | NA | TRBV5-8 | CASSLGGRGIQETQYF | TGTGCCAGCAGCTTGGGGGGGCGCGGAATCCAAGAGACCCAGTACTTC